The entry below describes one T cell receptor beta chain. The data are from a study of CD8 T cells in Susac syndrome. Reverse transcription used roughly 0.5 to 1 ug RNA and random hexamers. Multiplex PCR with immunoSEQ amplified the TCR beta CDR3 across 54 Vbeta and 13 Jbeta. TCRdb fed the immunoSEQ multiplex PCR reads into MiXCR, producing one record per CDR3 protein. The data show some 160,000 distinct CDR3 sequences, around 95% seen once. Purification of the CD8+ and CD4+ T cells relied on negative isolation, and TEMRA cells underwent FACS enrichment. Trimming took 6 bases from V and 6 from J, leaving 14 bases between them. Germline loops: CDR1 MNHEY, CDR2 SVGAGI. The CDR3 sequence is 13 residues long.

Sequenced input: CD8+ T cells from PBMCs. The rearrangement links TRBV6-5 to TRBJ1-1, with D maybe TRBD1 (6 bases). This TCR was sampled from a human donor with multiple sclerosis. The CDR3, as DNA: TGTGCCAGCAGGATACAGGGACCGGCTGAAGCTTTCTTT. Translating gives CASRIQGPAEAFF.